The rows below give T cell receptor beta chains drawn from one sample of a study of shared clonotypes between healthy human individuals. Profiled with immunoSEQ multiplex PCR; TCRdb holds only in-frame clones, not every one. The sample shows about 2.1 million clones, 85% to 95% of them seen only once. The material sequenced was naive CD8+ T cells from PBMCs. The receptor set was obtained from a man in his late teens or twenties in good health. Some clones in this sample may be carry-over from other donors' samples. The CDR3 runs from the conserved cysteine through the conserved F or W. The D gene is left open where the match is weak. A clone size is listed for some rows: how often the clone was seen (once, few, many), or a class if it is expanded.

size | D | J | V | DNA | CDR3
NA | TRBD1 | TRBJ2-7 | TRBV9 | TGTGCCAGCAGCGCGGGACAGGGAACCAACTCCTACGAGCAGTACTTC | CASSAGQGTNSYEQYF
once | TRBD1 | TRBJ2-7 | TRBV28 | TGTGCCAGCACCTGGACAGGGGGCTACGAGCAGTACTTC | CASTWTGGYEQYF
NA | TRBD1 | TRBJ2-1 | TRBV19 | TGTGCCAGTACCCCGGGACAGAGCTCCTACAATGAGCAGTTCTTC | CASTPGQSSYNEQFF
NA | TRBD1 | TRBJ2-7 | TRBV7-9 | TGTGCCAGCAGCCCTGGGACAGTCTACGAGCAGTACTTC | CASSPGTVYEQYF
NA | TRBD1 | TRBJ2-1 | TRBV7-9 | TGTGCCAGCAGCCACCCCGGGACAGTCTACAATGAGCAGTTCTTC | CASSHPGTVYNEQFF
NA | NA | TRBJ2-3 | TRBV4-1 | TGCGCCAGCAGCCAGGCACTTGGGTCTAGCACAGATACGCAGTATTTT | CASSQALGSSTDTQYF
NA | TRBD1 | TRBJ2-3 | TRBV11-2 | TGTGCCAGCAGCCCACGGGACAGGGGGGAGGTCGCAGATACGCAGTATTTT | CASSPRDRGEVADTQYF
NA | TRBD2 | TRBJ2-1 | TRBV4-3 | TGCGCCAGCAGCGAAGGACTTGAGGGGCTAGCGGACTACAATGAGCAGTTCTTC | CASSEGLEGLADYNEQFF
NA | NA | TRBJ2-1 | TRBV7-9 | TGTGCCAGCAGCTATAACTCCTACAATGAGCAGTTCTTC | CASSYNSYNEQFF
NA | TRBD2 | TRBJ2-5 | TRBV2 | TGTGCCAGCAGTGAAGCGGGACTAGCGGGAATGGAGACCCAGTACTTC | CASSEAGLAGMETQYF
NA | TRBD2 | TRBJ2-4 | TRBV7-9 | TGTGCCAGCAGCCCGGGGGCAACTAGCGGTCTAGCCAAAAACATTCAGTACTTC | CASSPGATSGLAKNIQYF
NA | TRBD2 | TRBJ2-1 | TRBV15 | TGTGCCACCAGCATTGGCTCCAGGACTAGCGGGGCTAGGGCCAATGAGCAGTTCTTC | CATSIGSRTSGARANEQFF
NA | NA | TRBJ2-5 | TRBV29-1 | TGCAGCGTTGCCCCCCGGCCAGGGGATCAAGAGACCCAGTACTTC | CSVAPRPGDQETQYF
NA | TRBD2 | TRBJ2-3 | TRBV11-1 | TGTGCCAGCAGCTTACGGCGGGAGACCACAGATACGCAGTATTTT | CASSLRRETTDTQYF
NA | NA | TRBJ2-7 | TRBV5-1 | TGCGCCAGCAGCTGGCTGCCGGGACTCCACTACGAGCAGTACTTC | CASSWLPGLHYEQYF
NA | NA | TRBJ1-1 | TRBV9 | TGTGCCAGCAGCGTAGAGTCAGGGTACCCCAACACTGAAGCTTTCTTT | CASSVESGYPNTEAFF
NA | NA | TRBJ1-3 | TRBV7-2 | TGTGCCAGCATCATTAGCCAGGTCTCTGGAAACACCATATATTTT | CASIISQVSGNTIYF
NA | TRBD2 | TRBJ2-2 | TRBV7-9 | TGTGCCAGCAGTGGCGGGAGACCCGGGGAGCTGTTTTTT | CASSGGRPGELFF
NA | NA | TRBJ1-1 | TRBV6-1 | TGTGCCACCCATTGGGGCACTGAAGCTTTCTTT | CATHWGTEAFF
NA | TRBD1 | TRBJ2-5 | TRBV7-9 | TGTGCCAGCAGCCGTCTGCCGGGACAGGGGGCTTGGGAGACCCAGTACTTC | CASSRLPGQGAWETQYF
NA | NA | TRBJ1-1 | TRBV7-9 | TGTGCCAGCAGCTTAGTGGCAGAGGGCACTGAAGCTTTCTTT | CASSLVAEGTEAFF
NA | NA | TRBJ2-3 | TRBV27 | TGTGCCAGCAGTCAACCCCGGCAAGCAGATACGCAGTATTTT | CASSQPRQADTQYF
few | NA | TRBJ2-2 | TRBV4-2 | TGTGCCAGCAGACAGGCCTACATAAACGGGGAGCTGTTTTTT | CASRQAYINGELFF
NA | NA | TRBJ2-7 | TRBV7-9 | TGTGCCAGCAGCCCCTGGGACGGATCCTACGAGCAGTACTTC | CASSPWDGSYEQYF
NA | TRBD2 | TRBJ2-3 | TRBV2 | TGTGCCAGCAGTGCCAGGGACTATCCTTCCACAGATACGCAGTATTTT | CASSARDYPSTDTQYF
NA | NA | TRBJ2-2 | TRBV21-1 | NA | CASSKVEVAGGSNTGELFF
NA | NA | TRBJ2-7 | TRBV7-9 | TGTGCCAGCAGCTTCCAAGACTACGAGCAGTACTTC | CASSFQDYEQYF
once | NA | TRBJ2-7 | TRBV11-2 | TGTGCCAGCAGCGCCCGGGGATCTTCCTACGAGCAGTACTTC | CASSARGSSYEQYF
NA | TRBD2 | TRBJ2-3 | TRBV10-3 | TGTGCCATCCAGCGGGAGTTGTCAGATACGCAGTATTTT | CAIQRELSDTQYF
few | TRBD1 | TRBJ1-1 | TRBV30 | TGTGCCTGGAGGGCAGGGGGAGGCGGTTTCTTT | CAWRAGGGGFF
NA | NA | TRBJ1-6 | TRBV2 | TGTGCCACCTGGGACGACCTAAGCTCCTATAATTCACCCCTCCACTTT | CATWDDLSSYNSPLHF
NA | NA | TRBJ2-7 | TRBV19 | TGTGCCAGTAGTATAGGAAGGGGCCGGGGCTACGAGCAGTACTTC | CASSIGRGRGYEQYF
NA | TRBD1 | TRBJ1-2 | TRBV7-3 | TGTGCCAGCAGCTTAACCCCGGGACAGGGGATGAATGGCTACACCTTC | CASSLTPGQGMNGYTF
NA | TRBD1 | TRBJ2-1 | TRBV14 | TGTGCCAGCAGCCCAATGAAGACAGGGGACTGGAAGGGGTTGTCCTACAATGAGCAGTTCTTC | CASSPMKTGDWKGLSYNEQFF
NA | NA | TRBJ2-6 | TRBV28 | TGTGCCAGCAGTTTGGATGTCCCTGGGGCCAACGTCCTGACTTTC | CASSLDVPGANVLTF
once | NA | TRBJ1-4 | TRBV6-5 | TGTGCCAGCACCGCGCCTCATTTGTTAGGTGAAAAACTGTTTTTT | CASTAPHLLGEKLFF
NA | NA | TRBJ1-5 | TRBV30 | TGTGCCTGGAGTGTACTGGGGTGGCCCCAGCATTTT | CAWSVLGWPQHF
NA | TRBD1 | TRBJ2-1 | TRBV9 | TGTGCCAGCAGCGAACCGGACAGGCGCAATGAGCAGTTCTTC | CASSEPDRRNEQFF
NA | NA | TRBJ1-5 | TRBV21-1 | TGTGCCAGCAGCAAGGGCCCTAGACCCGGGACAGCTTATAGCAATCAGCCCCAGCATTTT | CASSKGPRPGTAYSNQPQHF
NA | TRBD2 | TRBJ2-1 | TRBV7-2 | TGTGCCAGCAGCTTACCGGCTAGCGGAGCCAATGAGCAGTTCTTC | CASSLPASGANEQFF
once | TRBD2 | TRBJ2-7 | TRBV2 | TGTGCCGGAAGACTAGCGGGAGTGTACGAGCAGTACTTC | CAGRLAGVYEQYF
NA | NA | TRBJ2-7 | TRBV29-1 | TGCAGCGTTTCCGGGACGGTTTCCTACGAGCAGTACTTC | CSVSGTVSYEQYF
once | NA | TRBJ2-7 | TRBV19 | TGTGCCAGTAGTCCAACGAAGGGAATTAACTACGAGCAGTACTTC | CASSPTKGINYEQYF
once | NA | TRBJ2-2 | TRBV7-9 | TGTGCCAGCAGCCCCGCCGTGGACACCGGGGAGCTGTTTTTT | CASSPAVDTGELFF